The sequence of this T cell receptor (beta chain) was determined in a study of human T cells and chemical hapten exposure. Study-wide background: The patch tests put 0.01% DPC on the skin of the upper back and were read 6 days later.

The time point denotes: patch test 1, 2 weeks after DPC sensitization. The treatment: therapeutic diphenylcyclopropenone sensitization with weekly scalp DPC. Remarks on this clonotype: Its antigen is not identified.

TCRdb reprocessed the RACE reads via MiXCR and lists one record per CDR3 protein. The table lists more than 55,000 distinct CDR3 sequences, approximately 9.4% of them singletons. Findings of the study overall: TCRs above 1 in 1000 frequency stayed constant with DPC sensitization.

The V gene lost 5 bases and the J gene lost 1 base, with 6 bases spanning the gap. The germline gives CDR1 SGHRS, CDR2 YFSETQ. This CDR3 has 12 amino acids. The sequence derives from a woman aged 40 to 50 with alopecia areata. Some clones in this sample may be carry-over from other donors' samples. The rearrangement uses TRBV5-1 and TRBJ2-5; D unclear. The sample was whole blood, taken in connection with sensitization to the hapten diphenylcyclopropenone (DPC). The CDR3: CASRVAQETQYF. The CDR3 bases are TGCGCCAGCAGGGTGGCCCAAGAGACCCAGTACTTC.